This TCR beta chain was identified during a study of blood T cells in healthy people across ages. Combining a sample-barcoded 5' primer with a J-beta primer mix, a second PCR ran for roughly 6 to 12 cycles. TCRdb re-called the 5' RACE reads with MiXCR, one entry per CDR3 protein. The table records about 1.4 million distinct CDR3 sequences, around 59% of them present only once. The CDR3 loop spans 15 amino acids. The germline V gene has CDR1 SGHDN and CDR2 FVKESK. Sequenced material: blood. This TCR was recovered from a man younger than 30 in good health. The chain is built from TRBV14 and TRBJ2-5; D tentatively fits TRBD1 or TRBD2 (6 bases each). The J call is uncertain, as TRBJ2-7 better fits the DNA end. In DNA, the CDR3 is TGTGCCAGCAGCCAACTGGAGGGGGGTATCGACGAGCAGTACTTC. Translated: CASSQLEGGIDEQYF.